This TCR beta chain was sequenced in a study of naive CD8 T cells in extremely preterm neonates. This table comes from immunoSEQ multiplex PCR, and its TCRdb copy is limited to in-frame clones, with some not included. This sample has fewer than 5,000 clones, with roughly 97% found just once. From germline, CDR1 is SGHRS and CDR2 YFSETQ. The CDR3 has 14 amino acids. V shed 2 bases, J shed 6 bases, and the junction held 2 bases outside the gene matches. Sequencing used naive CD8+ T cells from blood. This TCR was recovered from a human donor in good health. The chain joins TRBV5-1 to TRBJ2-2, with 9 bases fitting TRBD1. The DNA of the CDR3 is TGCGCCAGCAGCTTTAGACAGGGGGCCGGGGAGCTGTTTTTT. Its translation is CASSFRQGAGELFF.